The 26 T cell receptor beta chains presented below share a single source sample, sequenced in a study of neurological immune-mediated disorders. The time point here: longitudinal time-point 1 (baseline). TCRdb reprocessed the 5' RACE reads with MiXCR, giving one entry per CDR3 protein. The table includes about 71,000 distinct CDR3 sequences, roughly an eighth detected once. Sequencing was done on a sample of PBMCs. These receptors were collected from a female donor with HTLV-1-associated myelopathy (HAM/TSP).

This clonotype was observed many times. The chain links TRBV24-1 to TRBJ2-1, with 10 bases lining up with TRBD1. The CDR3 is 16 amino acids. Germline CDR1 is KGHDR and CDR2 is SFDVKD. V gave up 4 bases and J gave up 8 bases; unmatched junction bases: 10. CDR3 sequence: CATSDPGTGEVDEQFF. DNA of the CDR3: TGTGCCACCAGTGACCCTGGGACAGGGGAGGTTGATGAGCAGTTCTTC.

This clonotype was recorded many times. The CDR3 region has the DNA TGTGCCATCAAATACAGGGTCGATTCACCCCTCCACTTT. Translated: CAIKYRVDSPLHF. This chain connects TRBV10-3 to TRBJ1-6, with a weak D call TRBD1 (6 bases). This CDR3 is 13 amino acids long. The germline CDR1 and CDR2 sequences are ENHRY and SYGVKD. V lost 7 bases, J lost 8 bases, and 12 bases lay in between.

There are many counts of this clonotype. The chain recombines TRBV4-1 with TRBJ2-3; the match to TRBD2 covers 12 bases. V was clipped by 4 bases and J by 2 bases; unmatched bases: 1. This CDR3 comprises 15 residues. Germline CDR1 is MGHRA and CDR2 is YSYEKL. CDR3 region: CASSRTSGDTDTQYF. The CDR3, as DNA: TGCGCCAGCAGCCGGACTAGCGGGGACACAGATACGCAGTATTTT.

The V gene is TRBV27, the J gene TRBJ2-1; no definite D call. Trimming removed 3 bases from V and 12 bases from J, with 15 bases in between. This CDR3 comprises 13 residues. CDR1 is MNHEY, CDR2 SMNVEV, per germline (reference sequence). The CDR3 DNA reads TGTGCCAGCAGTTTCCGCCCCACTGATTGGCAGTTCTTC. This gives the protein CASSFRPTDWQFF.

The sample holds many counts of this clonotype. The rearrangement uses TRBV20-1 and TRBJ1-1, with unresolved D. CDR1 and CDR2 (germline): DFQATT, SNEGSKA (reference sequence). This CDR3 comprises 13 residues. The V end lost 0 bases, the J end lost 3 bases, and 8 bases lay between the germline ends. The CDR3 loop is CSARDGRDTEAFF. CDR3 nucleotide sequence: TGCAGTGCTAGAGACGGTAGGGACACTGAAGCTTTCTTT.

This clonotype occurred many times. The chain is built from TRBV5-1 and TRBJ2-3; 7 nucleotides agree with TRBD1. The germline gives CDR1 SGHRS, CDR2 YFSETQ. V lost 1 base, J lost 0 bases, and 2 bases stayed unmatched. The CDR3 loop spans 15 amino acids. In nucleotides, the CDR3 is TGCGCCAGCAGCTTGAAGACAGGGAGCACAGATACGCAGTATTTT. This encodes CASSLKTGSTDTQYF.

Many counts were recorded for this clonotype. The chain couples TRBV27 to TRBJ2-7, with 10 nucleotides matching TRBD1. The CDR3 is 14 residues long. Trimming removed 6 bases from V and 7 bases from J; junction bases left unmatched: 9. CDR1 MNHEY and CDR2 SMNVEV come from the germline V gene (reference sequence). This chain's CDR3 is CASRPGTGVGEQYF. The CDR3 coding sequence is TGTGCCAGCAGACCCGGGACAGGGGTTGGTGAGCAGTACTTC.

This clonotype was counted ten times or more. The V call is TRBV7-9, the J call TRBJ2-2; the match to TRBD1 covers 8 bases. The CDR3 is made up of 15 amino acids. CDR1 and CDR2 (germline): SEHNR, FQNEAQ (reference sequence). V shed 5 bases and J 3 bases; nucleotides not matched to a gene: 5. The CDR3 is CASSPRGRDTGELFF. For the CDR3, the DNA is TGTGCCAGCAGCCCCAGGGGGCGGGACACCGGGGAGCTGTTTTTT.

Only one count was recorded for this clonotype. This rearrangement joins TRBV29-1 to TRBJ1-2, with 9 positions matching TRBD1. CDR3 length: 15 amino acids. Germline CDR1 SQVTM, CDR2 ANQGSEA. The V gene end was trimmed by 1 base and the J gene end by 2 bases; junction bases not matched to a gene: 5. DNA of the CDR3: TGCAGCGTTGAAGTCCTCGACAGGGGGAACTATGGCTACACCTTC. Translating gives CSVEVLDRGNYGYTF.

Ten or more counts support this clonotype. V usage is TRBV5-1 and J usage is TRBJ2-1; 11 nucleotides line up with TRBD1. J was trimmed by 6 bases and V by 3 bases; bases with no gene match: 8. The CDR3 consists of 16 residues. Germline V gene sequence: CDR1 SGHRS, CDR2 YFSETQ. The CDR3 is CASSSGTGGGINEQFF. The CDR3 DNA follows: TGCGCCAGCAGCTCCGGGACAGGGGGTGGCATCAATGAGCAGTTCTTC.

Many counts were recorded for this clonotype. V and J are TRBV5-6 and TRBJ2-1; 7 bases are a match to TRBD1. V gave up 0 bases and J gave up 8 bases; unmatched junction bases: 8. Germline V CDR1 and CDR2: SGHDT, YYEEEE. The CDR3 has 15 amino acids. This CDR3 is CASSLAPQGLDEQFF. CDR3 in DNA: TGTGCCAGCAGCTTGGCCCCACAGGGGCTCGATGAGCAGTTCTTC.

Ten or more counts support this clonotype. The chain combines TRBV27 with TRBJ1-2; D is undetermined. The V end lost 6 bases, the J end lost 4 bases, and 15 bases lay between the germline ends. The CDR3 totals 14 residues. The germline V gene encodes CDR1 MNHEY and CDR2 SMNVEV (reference sequence). The CDR3 sequence is CASRRKREGYGYTF. In DNA, the CDR3 is TGTGCCAGCAGGCGGAAACGGGAGGGCTATGGCTACACCTTC.

This clonotype was detected ten times or more. This chain uses TRBV5-6 with TRBJ2-4; weak D call: TRBD1 (6 bases). In germline, CDR1 is SGHDT, CDR2 YYEEEE. The CDR3 covers 15 residues. Trimming stripped 3 bases from V and 0 bases from J, with 10 bases between. The CDR3 loop is CASSSGQLAKNIQYF. CDR3 DNA: TGTGCCAGCAGCTCAGGACAGCTAGCCAAAAACATTCAGTACTTC.

This clonotype was counted many times. The chain couples TRBV10-3 to TRBJ2-3; D ambiguous. Trimming cost V 0 bases and J 3 bases, with 10 bases left between them. CDR1 ENHRY and CDR2 SYGVKD come from the germline V gene. The CDR3 covers 15 residues. Here the CDR3 reads CAISESLVVTDTQYF. The CDR3 DNA follows: TGTGCCATCAGTGAGTCGCTAGTTGTGACAGATACGCAGTATTTT.

To note about this clonotype: A much larger clone differs by one base, so this may be a read error. CDR3 sequence (DNA): TGTGCCAACAGCTTAGCGGGGGGATTCGAGCAGTACTTC. Its translation: CANSLAGGFEQYF. J is TRBJ2-7 and V is TRBV13, with 10 bases that match TRBD2. CDR3 size: 13 residues. Germline V lookup: CDR1 PRHDT, CDR2 FYEKMQ (reference sequence).

This clonotype was recorded at least ten times. The chain couples TRBV20-1 to TRBJ2-3; D possibly uses TRBD1 or TRBD2 (5 bases each). Germline CDR1 and CDR2: DFQATT and SNEGSKA (reference sequence). The CDR3 runs to 16 residues. V lost 0 bases and J lost 5, with 18 bases in between. CDR3 in amino acids: CSARDPAGNRKDTQYF. Here the CDR3 DNA reads TGCAGTGCTAGAGATCCTGCGGGCAACAGGAAAGATACGCAGTATTTT.

Many counts were recorded for this clonotype. This chain joins TRBV10-2 and TRBJ2-7, with D unresolved. The CDR3 spans 14 residues. The germline V gene has CDR1 WSHSY and CDR2 SAAADI. V lost 6 bases to trimming and J lost 4 bases, with 16 bases between them. The CDR3 DNA reads TGCGCCAGCAGGGAAACGGACGGAGTTTACGAGCAGTACTTC. Encoded protein: CASRETDGVYEQYF.

This clonotype appeared a few times. The J gene is TRBJ2-6, the V gene TRBV28, with D perhaps TRBD1 (7 bases). CDR3 length: 22 amino acids. CDR1 MDHEN and CDR2 SYDVKM come from the germline V gene. V was shortened by 3 bases and J by 2 bases, with 29 bases between the two germline ends. CDR3 bases: TGTGCCAGCAGTTTCCCCCTCGGAGGGGGCGCCCCAAGGCCCACTGGGGCCAACGTCCTGACTTTC. It codes for CASSFPLGGGAPRPTGANVLTF.

This clonotype was picked up many times. The chain recombines TRBV29-1 with TRBJ1-4; D not resolved. Germline V gene data show CDR1 as SQVTM and CDR2 as ANQGSEA. Trimming shortened V by 6 bases and J by 0 bases, and 8 bases separated the two germline ends. The CDR3 is made up of 13 amino acids. The CDR3 loop reads CSVQRSTNEKLFF. CDR3 nucleotides: TGCAGCGTCCAGAGGTCAACTAATGAAAAACTGTTTTTT.

Of note for this clonotype: Just one base apart from a much larger clone, this may be a read error. This sequence joins TRBV5-1 and TRBJ1-6; D not resolved. CDR3 size: 16 residues. From germline, CDR1 is SGHRS and CDR2 YFSETQ. V was shortened by 4 bases and J by 3 bases, with 14 bases between the two germline ends. CDR3: CASSTLEGSYNSPLHF. The CDR3 DNA reads TGCGCCAGCAGCACTTTGGAGGGAAGCTATAATTCACCCCTCCACTTT.

In this sample, this clonotype turned up many times. This chain links TRBV5-1 with TRBJ1-1; weak D call: TRBD1 (6 bases). CDR1 and CDR2 from the germline V gene are SGHRS and YFSETQ. The V end was cut by 0 bases, the J end by 3 bases, with 9 bases between. The CDR3 length is 14 residues. CDR3: CASSLEGGYTEAFF. In DNA form, the CDR3 reads TGCGCCAGCAGCTTGGAAGGGGGATACACTGAAGCTTTCTTT.

This clonotype was found many times. The V and J genes are TRBV20-1 and TRBJ1-2; tentative D call: TRBD1 (5 bases). This CDR3 has 12 amino acids. Germline V gene data show CDR1 as DFQATT and CDR2 as SNEGSKA (reference sequence). V was trimmed by 4 bases and J by 8 bases, leaving 14 bases between them. CDR3: CSATGRARGYTF. CDR3 DNA: TGCAGTGCTACCGGCAGGGCGAGGGGCTACACCTTC.

There are many counts of this clonotype. The rearrangement uses TRBV28 and TRBJ2-3; 7 positions agree with TRBD2. Germline V lookup: CDR1 MDHEN, CDR2 SYDVKM. V shed 6 bases and J 0 bases; nucleotides not matched to a gene: 9. The CDR3 is 16 amino acids. CDR3 sequence reads: CASSSAAGTSTDTQYF. The DNA for the CDR3 is TGTGCCAGCAGCTCCGCAGCGGGGACTAGCACAGATACGCAGTATTTT. The full variable domain, completed using reference TRBV28 and TRBJ2-3, is DVKVTQSSRYLVKRTGEKVFLECVQDMDHENMFWYRQDPGLGLRLIYFSYDVKMKEKGDIPEGYSVSREKKERFSLILESASTNQTSMYLCASSSAAGTSTDTQYFGPGTRLTVL.

This clonotype has ten or more counts. J is TRBJ2-1 and V is TRBV28; 8 nucleotides line up with TRBD2. V trimming: 8 bases; J trimming: 5 bases; junction bases outside the gene matches: 11. This CDR3 region has 15 residues. The germline CDR1 and CDR2 sequences are MDHEN and SYDVKM. The CDR3 region has the DNA TGTGCCAGCCCTAGTGCCGGGGGGGCCGACAATGAGCAGTTCTTC. It translates to CASPSAGGADNEQFF.

Notes on this clonotype: A much larger clone lies one base from this, so it may be a read error. The V call is TRBV7-2, the J call TRBJ2-5; D is unresolved. Trimming took 5 bases from V and 4 from J, leaving 17 bases between them. Germline V gene lookup returns CDR1 SGHTA and CDR2 FQGNSA. The CDR3 sequence is 15 residues long. DNA for the CDR3: TGTGCCAGCAGCCAACGACTGGTTGGGCGAGAGACCCAGTACTTC. It yields the protein CASSQRLVGRETQYF. Full variable domain (remainder filled in from reference TRBV7-2 and TRBJ2-5): GAGVSQSPSNKVTEKGKDVELRCDPISGHTALYWYRQSLGQGLEFLIYFQGNSAPDKSGLPSDRFSAERTGGSVSTLTIQRTQQEDSAVYLCASSQRLVGRETQYFGPGTRLLVL.

The chain couples TRBV19 to TRBJ1-5, with TRBD1 matching 9 bases. CDR1 is LNHDA and CDR2 is SQIVND in the germline V gene (reference sequence). This CDR3 has 17 amino acids. The junction had 7 bases not matched to a gene; V was cut back by 3 bases and J by 1 base. In DNA, the CDR3 is TGTGCCAGTAGTATGTCCCGGGACAGGGTCAGCAATCAGCCCCAGCATTTT. Protein sequence: CASSMSRDRVSNQPQHF.